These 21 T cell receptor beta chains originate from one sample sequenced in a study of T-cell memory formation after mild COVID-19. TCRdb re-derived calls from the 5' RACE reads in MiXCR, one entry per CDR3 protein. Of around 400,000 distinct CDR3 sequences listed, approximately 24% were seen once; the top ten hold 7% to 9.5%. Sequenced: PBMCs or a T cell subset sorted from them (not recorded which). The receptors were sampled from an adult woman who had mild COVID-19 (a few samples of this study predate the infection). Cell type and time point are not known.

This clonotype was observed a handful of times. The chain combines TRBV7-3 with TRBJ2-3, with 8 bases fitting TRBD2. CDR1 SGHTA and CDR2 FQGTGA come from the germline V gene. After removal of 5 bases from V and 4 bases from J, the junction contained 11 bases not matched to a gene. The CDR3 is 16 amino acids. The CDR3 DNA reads TGTGCCAGCAGCCATGGCCGGACTAGCCGGGCAGATACGCAGTATTTT. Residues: CASSHGRTSRADTQYF.

The CDR3 DNA reads TGCGCCAGCAGCTTTGACGATTCGAACACTGAAGCTTTCTTT. This gives the protein CASSFDDSNTEAFF. The rearrangement links TRBV5-1 to TRBJ1-1; unclear D gene. Germline V gives CDR1 SGHRS, CDR2 YFSETQ. Trimming removed 2 bases at V and 1 base at J, with 9 bases between. CDR3 size: 14 residues.

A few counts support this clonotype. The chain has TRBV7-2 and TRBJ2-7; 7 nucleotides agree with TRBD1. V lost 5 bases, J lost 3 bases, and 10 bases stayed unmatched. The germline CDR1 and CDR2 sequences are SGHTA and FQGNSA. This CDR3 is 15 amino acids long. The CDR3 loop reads CASSLLGTVLYEQYF. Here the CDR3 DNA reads TGTGCCAGCAGCCTCCTCGGGACAGTGCTCTACGAGCAGTACTTC.

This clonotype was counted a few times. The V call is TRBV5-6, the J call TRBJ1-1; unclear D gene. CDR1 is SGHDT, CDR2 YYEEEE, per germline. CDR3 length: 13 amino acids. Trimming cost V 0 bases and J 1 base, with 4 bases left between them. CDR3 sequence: CASSLEWNTEAFF. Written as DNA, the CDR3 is TGTGCCAGCAGCTTGGAATGGAACACTGAAGCTTTCTTT.

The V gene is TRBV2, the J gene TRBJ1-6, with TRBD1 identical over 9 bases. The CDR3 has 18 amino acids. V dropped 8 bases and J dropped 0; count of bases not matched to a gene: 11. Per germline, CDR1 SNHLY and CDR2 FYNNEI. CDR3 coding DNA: TGTGCCAGCGGTCTACCGGGACAGGGCCACTCCTATAATTCACCCCTCCACTTT. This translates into CASGLPGQGHSYNSPLHF.

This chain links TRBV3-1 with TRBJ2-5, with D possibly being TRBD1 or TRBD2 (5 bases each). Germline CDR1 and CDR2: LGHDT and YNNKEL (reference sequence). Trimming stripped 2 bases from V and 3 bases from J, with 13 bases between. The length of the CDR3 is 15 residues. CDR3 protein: CASSQLGLGEETQYF. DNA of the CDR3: TGTGCCAGCAGCCAACTTGGATTGGGGGAAGAGACCCAGTACTTC.

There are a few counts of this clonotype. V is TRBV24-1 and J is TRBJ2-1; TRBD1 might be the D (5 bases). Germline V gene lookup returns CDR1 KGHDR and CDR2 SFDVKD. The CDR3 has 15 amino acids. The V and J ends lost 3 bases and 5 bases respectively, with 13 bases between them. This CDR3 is CATSDLGSQDNEQFF. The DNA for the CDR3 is TGTGCCACCAGTGATCTGGGCTCACAGGACAATGAGCAGTTCTTC.

CDR3 sequence reads: CATASKGKDTGELFF. The CDR3 coding sequence is TGTGCCACCGCTTCGAAGGGAAAGGACACCGGGGAGCTGTTTTTT. The chain has TRBV24-1 and TRBJ2-2; D not certain. This CDR3 contains 15 residues. V dropped 9 bases and J dropped 3 bases, with 16 bases sitting between them. CDR1 is KGHDR and CDR2 is SFDVKD in the germline V gene.

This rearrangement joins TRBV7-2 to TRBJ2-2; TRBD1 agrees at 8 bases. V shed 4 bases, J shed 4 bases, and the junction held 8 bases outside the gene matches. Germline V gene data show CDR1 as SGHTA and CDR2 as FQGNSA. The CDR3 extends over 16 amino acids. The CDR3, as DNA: TGTGCCAGCAGCTCGCCAGGGGGCGCTAGCACCGGGGAGCTGTTTTTT. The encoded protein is CASSSPGGASTGELFF.

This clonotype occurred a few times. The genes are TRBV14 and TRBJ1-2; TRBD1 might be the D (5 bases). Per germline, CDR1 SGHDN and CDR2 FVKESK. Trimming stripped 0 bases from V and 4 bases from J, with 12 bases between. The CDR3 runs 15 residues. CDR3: CASSQDPGGVYGYTF. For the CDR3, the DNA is TGTGCCAGCAGCCAAGACCCTGGAGGGGTCTATGGCTACACCTTC.

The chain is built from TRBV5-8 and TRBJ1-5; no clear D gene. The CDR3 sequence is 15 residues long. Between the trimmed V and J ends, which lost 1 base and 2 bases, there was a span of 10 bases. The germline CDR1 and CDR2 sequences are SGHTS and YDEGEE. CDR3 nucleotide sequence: TGTGCCAGCAGCTTGTTTGTTGGAGGCAATCAGCCCCAGCATTTT. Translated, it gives CASSLFVGGNQPQHF.

The CDR3 is CASSRWGGTEAFF. CDR3 DNA sequence: TGTGCCAGCAGCAGATGGGGGGGGACTGAAGCTTTCTTT. This chain links TRBV5-6 with TRBJ1-1; TRBD1 might be the D (5 bases). This CDR3 has 13 amino acids. V dropped 4 bases and J dropped 5 bases, with 12 bases sitting between them. Per the germline V gene, CDR1 is SGHDT and CDR2 is YYEEEE.

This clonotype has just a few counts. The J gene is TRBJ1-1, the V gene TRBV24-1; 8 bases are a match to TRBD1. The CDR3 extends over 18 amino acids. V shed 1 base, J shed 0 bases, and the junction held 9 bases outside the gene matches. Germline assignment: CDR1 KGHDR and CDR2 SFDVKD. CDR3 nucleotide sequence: TGTGCCACCAGTGATTTTCGGACAGGGCACTACATGAACACTGAAGCTTTCTTT. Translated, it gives CATSDFRTGHYMNTEAFF.

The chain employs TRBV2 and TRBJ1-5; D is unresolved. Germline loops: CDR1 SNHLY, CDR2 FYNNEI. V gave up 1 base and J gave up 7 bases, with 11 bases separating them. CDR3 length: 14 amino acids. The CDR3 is CASSEGPPGQPQHF. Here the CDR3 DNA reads TGTGCCAGCAGTGAAGGGCCACCCGGGCAGCCCCAGCATTTT.

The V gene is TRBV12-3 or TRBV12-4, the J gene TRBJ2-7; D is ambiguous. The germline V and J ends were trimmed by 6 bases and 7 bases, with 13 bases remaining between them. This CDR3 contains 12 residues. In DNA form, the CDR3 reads TGTGCCAGCAGCCCACTGGCACGTGAGCAGTACTTC. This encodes CASSPLAREQYF.

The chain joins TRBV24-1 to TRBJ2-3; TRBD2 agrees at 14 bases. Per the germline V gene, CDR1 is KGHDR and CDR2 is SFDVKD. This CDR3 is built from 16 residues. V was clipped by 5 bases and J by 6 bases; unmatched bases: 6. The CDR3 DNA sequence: TGTGCCACCAGTGGGTGGACTAGCGGGAGGTCGGATACGCAGTATTTT. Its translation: CATSGWTSGRSDTQYF.

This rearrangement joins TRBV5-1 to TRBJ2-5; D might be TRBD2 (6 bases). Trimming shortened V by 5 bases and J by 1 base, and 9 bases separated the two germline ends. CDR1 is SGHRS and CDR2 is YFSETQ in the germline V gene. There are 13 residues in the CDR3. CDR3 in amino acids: CASRSGLQETQYF. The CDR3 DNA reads TGCGCCAGCAGATCGGGACTCCAAGAGACCCAGTACTTC.

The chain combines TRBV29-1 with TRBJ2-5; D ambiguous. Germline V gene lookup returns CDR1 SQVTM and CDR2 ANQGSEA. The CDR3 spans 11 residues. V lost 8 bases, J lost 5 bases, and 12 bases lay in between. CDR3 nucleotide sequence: TGCAGCACCCGCCTGGGGGAGACCCAGTACTTC. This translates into CSTRLGETQYF.

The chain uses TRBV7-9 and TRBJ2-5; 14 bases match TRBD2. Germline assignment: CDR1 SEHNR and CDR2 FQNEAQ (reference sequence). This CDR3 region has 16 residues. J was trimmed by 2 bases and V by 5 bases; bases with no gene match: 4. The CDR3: CASSAGLAGEQETQYF. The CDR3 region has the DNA TGTGCCAGCAGCGCGGGACTAGCGGGAGAACAAGAGACCCAGTACTTC. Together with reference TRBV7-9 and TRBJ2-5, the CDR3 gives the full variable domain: DTGVSQNPRHKITKRGQNVTFRCDPISEHNRLYWYRQTLGQGPEFLTYFQNEAQLEKSRLLSDRFSAERPKGSFSTLEIQRTEQGDSAMYLCASSAGLAGEQETQYFGPGTRLLVL.

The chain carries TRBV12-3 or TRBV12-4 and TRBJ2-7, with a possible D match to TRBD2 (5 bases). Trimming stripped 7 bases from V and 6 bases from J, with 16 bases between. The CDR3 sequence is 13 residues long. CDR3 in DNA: TGTGCCAGCACCCGCAGCTCGGGGTTCGAGCAGTACTTC. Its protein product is CASTRSSGFEQYF.

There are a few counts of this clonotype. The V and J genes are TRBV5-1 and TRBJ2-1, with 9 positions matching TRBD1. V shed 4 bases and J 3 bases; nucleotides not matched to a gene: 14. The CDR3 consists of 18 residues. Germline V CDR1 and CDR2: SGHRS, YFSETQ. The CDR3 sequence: CASSPGRTGDELYNEQFF. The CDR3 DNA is TGCGCCAGCAGCCCGGGCCGGACAGGGGACGAACTCTACAATGAGCAGTTCTTC.